Listed below are T cell receptor beta chains from one sample, sequenced in a study of T cell responses to AZD1222 COVID-19 vaccine. Using immunoSEQ multiplex PCR, the repertoire was profiled, and TCRdb retains in-frame clones only, with some absent. The sample carries about 150,000 clones, 80% to 90% recorded once. The input for sequencing was peripheral blood, taken after recovery from COVID-19. The receptors were sampled from an adult who had recovered from COVID-19. Both conserved end residues are part of each CDR3. The D gene is left open where the match is weak. Where a row states a size, it is once, few, many or the class of an expanded clone; other rows omit it.

J: TRBJ1-1; size: NA; V: TRBV5-1; D: TRBD1; DNA: TGCGCCAGCAGCGGGACAGGACGGGAGGGCACTGAAGCTTTCTTT; CDR3: CASSGTGREGTEAFF
J: TRBJ2-7; size: NA; V: TRBV11-2; D: NA; DNA: TGTGCCAGCAGCTTAATGGGGGCTAGCTCCTACGAGCAGTACTTC; CDR3: CASSLMGASSYEQYF
J: TRBJ2-3; size: NA; V: TRBV12-3/TRBV12-4; D: NA; DNA: TGTGCCAGCAGTCCGGGACTCGTGCAACCCCAGTATTTT; CDR3: CASSPGLVQPQYF
J: TRBJ2-7; size: NA; V: TRBV2; D: NA; DNA: TGTGCCAGCAGTGACGTCTCCTACGAGCAGTACTTC; CDR3: CASSDVSYEQYF
J: TRBJ2-1; size: once; V: TRBV7-2; D: NA; DNA: TGTGCCAGCAGCCCGACTAGGGGGAATGAGCAGTTCTTC; CDR3: CASSPTRGNEQFF
J: TRBJ1-1; size: once; V: TRBV7-9; D: NA; DNA: TGTGCCAGCAGCCATTACACTGAAGCTTTCTTT; CDR3: CASSHYTEAFF
J: TRBJ2-1; size: NA; V: TRBV11-2; D: NA; DNA: TGTGCCAGCAGCTTTGGGCAGAGCTACAATGAGCAGTTCTTC; CDR3: CASSFGQSYNEQFF
J: TRBJ1-2; size: NA; V: TRBV21-1; D: NA; DNA: TGTGCCAGCAGCCCAATCCAAAAGACGTCTTATGGCTACACCTTC; CDR3: CASSPIQKTSYGYTF
J: TRBJ2-7; size: NA; V: TRBV6-5; D: TRBD1; DNA: TGTGCCAGCAGTTACGGGACAGGGTCCTCCTACGAGCAGTACTTC; CDR3: CASSYGTGSSYEQYF
J: TRBJ1-2; size: NA; V: TRBV9; D: NA; DNA: TGTGCCAGCAGCCCGGGTGTCTTCTATGGCTACACCTTC; CDR3: CASSPGVFYGYTF
J: TRBJ1-3; size: NA; V: TRBV6-5; D: NA; DNA: TGTGCCAGCAGTTTGGTTAGCTCTGGAAACACCATATATTTT; CDR3: CASSLVSSGNTIYF
J: TRBJ1-2; size: NA; V: TRBV5-1; D: NA; DNA: TGCGCCAGCAGCTTGGCCCAGGACACTGGGGACTATGGCTACACCTTC; CDR3: CASSLAQDTGDYGYTF
J: TRBJ1-1; size: NA; V: TRBV4-2; D: NA; DNA: TGTGCCAGCAGCCAACCGGACGGGGAAGGGGACACTGAAGCTTTCTTT; CDR3: CASSQPDGEGDTEAFF
J: TRBJ2-7; size: NA; V: TRBV28; D: TRBD1; DNA: TGTGCCAGCAGGCTCGGACAGGGGTCCTCCTACGAGCAGTACTTC; CDR3: CASRLGQGSSYEQYF
J: TRBJ1-1; size: NA; V: TRBV2; D: NA; DNA: TGTGCCAGCGAGGAACAGGGAGACACTGAAGCTTTCTTT; CDR3: CASEEQGDTEAFF
J: TRBJ2-7; size: NA; V: TRBV24-1; D: NA; DNA: TGTGCCACCAGTGATCGAGCAGGGAACACCTACGAGCAGTACTTC; CDR3: CATSDRAGNTYEQYF
J: TRBJ2-7; size: NA; V: TRBV11-2; D: NA; DNA: TGTGCCAGCAGCCCAATTTTGACACCGGTAATATACGAGCAGTACTTC; CDR3: CASSPILTPVIYEQYF
J: TRBJ1-2; size: NA; V: TRBV4-2; D: NA; DNA: TGTGCCAGCAGCCAAGATCTGGAGACAGGATATGGCTACACCTTC; CDR3: CASSQDLETGYGYTF
J: TRBJ2-2; size: NA; V: TRBV5-4; D: NA; DNA: TGTGCCAGCAGCAAGGAACTTATCGGGGAGCTGTTTTTT; CDR3: CASSKELIGELFF
J: TRBJ1-6; size: once; V: TRBV11-2; D: NA; DNA: TGTGCCAGCAGCCCTAGCACCTATAATTCACCCCTCCACTTT; CDR3: CASSPSTYNSPLHF
J: TRBJ2-7; size: NA; V: TRBV19; D: TRBD2; DNA: TGTGCCAGTAGTATAGCTAGCGGAGCCTACGAGCAGTACTTC; CDR3: CASSIASGAYEQYF
J: TRBJ1-2; size: NA; V: TRBV25-1; D: TRBD1; DNA: TGTGCCAGCAGTGACATGGGACAGGGTACCTATGGCTACACCTTC; CDR3: CASSDMGQGTYGYTF
J: TRBJ2-2; size: NA; V: TRBV5-4; D: TRBD2; DNA: TGTGCCAGCAGCCATGGCGGGGGGCCTAACACCGGGGAGCTGTTTTTT; CDR3: CASSHGGGPNTGELFF
J: TRBJ2-7; size: NA; V: TRBV19; D: TRBD2; DNA: TGTGCCAGTAGCTCCCGCGGGAGACGCGAGCAGTACTTC; CDR3: CASSSRGRREQYF
J: TRBJ2-2; size: few; V: TRBV4-1; D: NA; DNA: TGCGCCAGCAACAAGGGACGGAGTAACACCGGGGAGCTGTTTTTT; CDR3: CASNKGRSNTGELFF
J: TRBJ2-7; size: NA; V: TRBV6-5; D: NA; DNA: TGTGCCAGCAGTACAGGGTTTTGGGACGAGCAGTACTTC; CDR3: CASSTGFWDEQYF
J: TRBJ2-3; size: NA; V: TRBV2; D: NA; DNA: TGTGCCAGCAGTGAGCCGGGATACACAGATACGCAGTATTTT; CDR3: CASSEPGYTDTQYF
J: TRBJ1-2; size: NA; V: TRBV7-9; D: NA; DNA: TGTGCCAGCAGCTTAAACGCGGTGGACTATGGCTACACCTTC; CDR3: CASSLNAVDYGYTF
J: TRBJ1-2; size: NA; V: TRBV28; D: NA; DNA: TGTGCCAGCAGTCCGGGGGGGTCTAACTATGGCTACACCTTC; CDR3: CASSPGGSNYGYTF
J: TRBJ2-2; size: once; V: TRBV28; D: NA; DNA: TGTGCCAGCAAGTCAAGCTTCGGGGAGCTGTTTTTT; CDR3: CASKSSFGELFF
J: TRBJ1-1; size: NA; V: TRBV5-6; D: NA; DNA: TGTGCCAGCAGCTTGGTAGGACAAGCCGGGGGGACTGAAGCTTTCTTT; CDR3: CASSLVGQAGGTEAFF
J: TRBJ1-5; size: NA; V: TRBV5-4; D: TRBD1; DNA: TGTGCCAGCAGCCTAGGGACAGACCAGCCCCAGCATTTT; CDR3: CASSLGTDQPQHF
J: TRBJ2-6; size: once; V: TRBV24-1; D: NA; DNA: TGTGCCACCAGTGATAGGGTCTCTGGGGCCAACGTCCTGACTTTC; CDR3: CATSDRVSGANVLTF
J: TRBJ2-3; size: NA; V: TRBV9; D: NA; DNA: TGTGCCAGCAGCGTCAGGACTAGCACAGATACGCAGTATTTT; CDR3: CASSVRTSTDTQYF
J: TRBJ1-5; size: NA; V: TRBV6-5; D: TRBD1; DNA: TGTGCCAGCAGATACAGGGGGCAGAATCAGCCCCAGCATTTT; CDR3: CASRYRGQNQPQHF
J: TRBJ2-7; size: NA; V: TRBV13; D: NA; DNA: TGTGCCAGCAGCTTACAGGGATCCTACGAGCAGTACTTC; CDR3: CASSLQGSYEQYF
J: TRBJ2-7; size: NA; V: TRBV18; D: NA; DNA: TGTGCCAGCGCATCCAAAACTCCACAGGCATCCCTCTCCTACGAGCAGTACTTC; CDR3: CASASKTPQASLSYEQYF
J: TRBJ2-6; size: NA; V: TRBV12-5; D: NA; DNA: TGTGCTAGTGGTTTTGGGTCGGGGGCCAACGTCCTGACTTTC; CDR3: CASGFGSGANVLTF
J: TRBJ1-1; size: NA; V: TRBV6-5; D: NA; DNA: TGTGCCAGCAGCGTAACGGACACTGAAGCTTTCTTT; CDR3: CASSVTDTEAFF
J: TRBJ2-3; size: NA; V: TRBV24-1; D: TRBD1; DNA: TGTGCCACCAGTGATATAGACCGGGACAGGGGAAAAGATACGCAGTATTTT; CDR3: CATSDIDRDRGKDTQYF
J: TRBJ2-7; size: NA; V: TRBV10-1; D: NA; DNA: TGCGCCAGCAGTGAGTCCGGGGACTTCGACGACTACGAGCGGTACTTC; CDR3: CASSESGDFDDYERYF
J: TRBJ2-1; size: NA; V: TRBV3-1/TRBV3-2; D: TRBD2; DNA: TGTGCCAGCAGCCGGGGACTAGCGGTCGTAAATGAGCAGTTCTTC; CDR3: CASSRGLAVVNEQFF
J: TRBJ1-6; size: NA; V: TRBV28; D: NA; DNA: TGTGCCAGCAGCCGCGCGTCGAAGTACGATAATTCACCCCTCCACTTT; CDR3: CASSRASKYDNSPLHF
J: TRBJ2-2; size: NA; V: TRBV9; D: NA; DNA: TGTGCCAGCAGCCCCTCGGTGGGGAACACCGGGGAGCTGTTTTTT; CDR3: CASSPSVGNTGELFF
J: TRBJ2-4; size: NA; V: TRBV5-1; D: TRBD2; DNA: TGCGCCAGCAGCTTGACCGGGACTAGCGGGGGAAACATTCAGTACTTC; CDR3: CASSLTGTSGGNIQYF
J: TRBJ1-3; size: NA; V: TRBV18; D: TRBD1; DNA: TGTGCCAGCTCACCAGGGACAGAAGGAAACACCATATATTTT; CDR3: CASSPGTEGNTIYF
J: TRBJ2-2; size: NA; V: TRBV15; D: TRBD1; DNA: TGTGCCACCAGTCGGGACAGGGCGAGCATCGGGGAGCTGTTTTTT; CDR3: CATSRDRASIGELFF
J: TRBJ1-2; size: few; V: TRBV7-6; D: TRBD1; DNA: TGTGCCAGCAGCGCCGACAGGGTGGGAAACTATGGCTACACCTTC; CDR3: CASSADRVGNYGYTF
J: TRBJ2-3; size: NA; V: TRBV5-1; D: NA; DNA: TGCGCCAGCAGCTTGGCCACGGTCCTCGGCGGAAGGACAGATACGCAGTATTTT; CDR3: CASSLATVLGGRTDTQYF
J: TRBJ2-7; size: once; V: TRBV6-2/TRBV6-3; D: TRBD1; DNA: TGTGCCAGCAGTTACTTCGGGACAGGGAGAGCCTACGAGCAGTACTTC; CDR3: CASSYFGTGRAYEQYF
J: TRBJ2-7; size: NA; V: TRBV20-1; D: NA; DNA: TGCAGTGCTGGGGTGCGCGAGCAGTACTTC; CDR3: CSAGVREQYF
J: TRBJ2-2; size: NA; V: TRBV6-2/TRBV6-3; D: NA; DNA: TGTGCCAGCAGTTACCCGGTCACCGGGGAGCTGTTTTTT; CDR3: CASSYPVTGELFF
J: TRBJ1-5; size: NA; V: TRBV4-3; D: NA; DNA: TGCGCCAGCAGCCCCGTCCCCAGCCTACAGCCCCAGCATTTT; CDR3: CASSPVPSLQPQHF
J: TRBJ2-1; size: NA; V: TRBV27; D: TRBD2; DNA: TGTGCCAGCAGTTTATGGGGACTAGTCTTGGATGAGCAGTTCTTC; CDR3: CASSLWGLVLDEQFF
J: TRBJ1-5; size: NA; V: TRBV7-9; D: NA; DNA: TGTGCCAGCAGCTTAGTGGGCCAGCCCCAGCATTTT; CDR3: CASSLVGQPQHF
J: TRBJ1-4; size: NA; V: TRBV7-2; D: NA; DNA: TGTGCCAGCAGCGCCCGCGGGGGAGGTGAAAAACTGTTTTTT; CDR3: CASSARGGGEKLFF
J: TRBJ1-5; size: NA; V: TRBV6-5; D: TRBD1; DNA: TGTGCCAGCAGTTCCCGACAGGGGATAGGACAGCCCCAGCATTTT; CDR3: CASSSRQGIGQPQHF
J: TRBJ1-1; size: NA; V: TRBV18; D: NA; DNA: TGTGCCAGCTCACCCTGGTCCGTGAACACTGAAGCTTTCTTT; CDR3: CASSPWSVNTEAFF
J: TRBJ2-2; size: few; V: TRBV6-4; D: NA; DNA: TGTGCCAGCAGTGAAACCGCAGGGGACACCGGGGAGCTGTTTTTT; CDR3: CASSETAGDTGELFF
J: TRBJ1-6; size: NA; V: TRBV14; D: NA; DNA: TGTGCCAGCAGCCAAGACCGGGGGCCTCCGTTCTCACCCCTCCACTTT; CDR3: CASSQDRGPPFSPLHF